Each of the 4 T cell receptor beta chains below was sequenced from the same sample in a study of shared clonotypes between healthy human individuals. Sequenced by immunoSEQ multiplex PCR; TCRdb stores in-frame clones only, minus some. The sample holds 550,000 to 600,000 clones, about 98% seen once. Naive CD8 populations comprised CD45RO-negative cells positively selected for CCR7, excluding terminally differentiated effector memory CD45RA+ cells. Input material: naive CD8+ T cells sorted from blood. The receptors originated from a man in his thirties or forties in good health.

This clone was counted a single time. V is TRBV27 and J is TRBJ2-7, with 8 bases that match TRBD2. V was pared by 1 base and J by 0 bases, with 8 bases of the junction left unmatched. The CDR3 consists of 17 residues. Germline CDR1 reads MNHEY; CDR2 reads SMNVEV (reference sequence). The CDR3 nucleotides read TGTGCCAGCAGTTTATTACTAGCGGAGGGTAGCTCCTACGAGCAGTACTTC. This translates into CASSLLLAEGSSYEQYF.

The count of this clone is one. V gene TRBV19 combines with J gene TRBJ2-1; 15 bases line up with TRBD2. Germline trimming cut 7 bases from V and 10 bases from J; bases unmatched to any gene: 14. The CDR3 contains 17 residues. The germline CDR1 and CDR2 sequences are LNHDA and SQIVND (reference sequence). CDR3 amino acids: CASNPGLAGGLEAEQFF. In nucleotides, the CDR3 is TGTGCCAGTAACCCGGGACTAGCGGGAGGCCTCGAAGCGGAGCAGTTCTTC.

CDR3 amino acids: CASSPGGHLIQETQYF. The CDR3 nucleotides are TGTGCCAGCAGTCCGGGGGGACATTTGATTCAAGAGACCCAGTACTTC. The chain employs TRBV6-6 and TRBJ2-5, with TRBD2 as a possible D gene (7 bases). The CDR3 has 16 residues. Trimming took off 5 bases at V and 2 bases at J, with 18 bases between the two ends. Germline CDR1 and CDR2: MNHNY and SVGAGI (reference sequence).

The chain links TRBV4-3 to TRBJ1-2; 10 bases fit TRBD1. V shed 0 bases and J 5 bases; nucleotides not matched to a gene: 6. This CDR3 spans 16 amino acids. The germline V gene encodes CDR1 LGHNA and CDR2 YSLEER. CDR3 amino acids: CASSQDGGTGVYGYTF. The CDR3 region has the DNA TGCGCCAGCAGCCAAGACGGCGGGACAGGGGTATATGGCTACACCTTC.